This paragraph reports one TCR beta chain. Sequencing was performed with immunoSEQ multiplex PCR; in TCRdb, only in-frame clones are kept and a portion is missing. The sample carries about 50,000 clones, roughly 83% recorded once. This sample is part of a study of OX40 agonist ivuxolimab in advanced cancers. V lost 1 base and J 6 bases, leaving 13 bases between the germline ends. From germline, CDR1 is SGHDT and CDR2 YYEEEE. This CDR3 contains 14 residues. This chain joins TRBV5-6 and TRBJ1-1; D gene unclear. This receptor was obtained from an adult with an advanced solid tumor such as melanoma, head and neck, liver or kidney cancer. The specimen comprised CD4+ or CD8+ T cells sorted from blood, sampled in a trial of the OX40 agonist ivuxolimab. The CDR3: CASSLFSGFPEAFF. CDR3 bases: TGTGCCAGCAGCTTGTTTTCGGGTTTCCCTGAAGCTTTCTTT.